This TCR beta chain was identified during a study of vaccination and CD4 T cells after COVID-19. Study at large: Blood was drawn a median roughly 68 days post second dose, range 14 to 241.

Cultured CD4+ T-cell DNA underwent Oncomine TCR Beta short-read sequencing. TCRdb fed the PCR reads into MiXCR, producing one record per CDR3 protein. The profile shows approximately 19,000 distinct CDR3 sequences, roughly 63% of them singletons. Treatment noted: approximately 11-day PBMC culture with coronavirus spike peptide pools or control peptides (ViraFEST assay). A word on this clonotype: Its antigen is unidentified.

The receptor comes from a human donor who had recovered from COVID-19. Sequencing used CD4+ T cells from blood, cultured in vitro.

The CDR3: CASSETLAGGPYEQYF. CDR3 bases: TGCGCCAGCAGTGAGACATTAGCGGGAGGGCCCTACGAGCAGTACTTC. The V call is TRBV10-1, the J call TRBJ2-7, with 11 bases matching TRBD2. The CDR3 contains 16 residues. Unmatched junction bases numbered 5, after V lost 2 bases and J lost 2 bases. Germline-derived CDR1 and CDR2 are WNHNN and SYGVQD (reference sequence).